These 3 T cell receptor beta chains were sequenced from one sample in a study of T cell clones after liver transplantation. Sequenced by immunoSEQ multiplex PCR; TCRdb stores in-frame clones only, minus some. Here the sample spans tens of thousands of clones, roughly 82% being singletons. This specimen was CD4+ T cells from blood, taken almost 47 months after liver transplant. The receptors derive from a human patient who received a liver transplant. A share of the T cells may be of graft donor origin.

The table lists this clone with a count of one. The V gene is TRBV5-4, the J gene TRBJ2-5; 9 bases agree with TRBD2. The CDR3 consists of 16 residues. The germline CDR1 and CDR2 sequences are SGHNT and YYREEE (reference sequence). The trim removed 1 base at V and 7 bases at J, leaving 11 bases unmatched. The CDR3 nucleotides read TGTGCCAGCAGCTTGAGTCGGGCGGGAGGGCTGGCGACCCAGTACTTC. Protein: CASSLSRAGGLATQYF.

For this clone: This sample includes further DNA sequences coding for the same CDR3. The chain couples TRBV5-1 to TRBJ2-5; D is unclear. The CDR3 has 12 residues. Per germline, CDR1 SGHRS and CDR2 YFSETQ. Trimming shortened V by 4 bases and J by 5 bases, and 9 bases separated the two germline ends. The CDR3 coding sequence is TGCGCCAGCAGCCCCGAAGGGGAGACCCAGTACTTC. Translation: CASSPEGETQYF.

The chain is built from TRBV5-4 and TRBJ1-1; D remains unclear. V was trimmed by 1 base and J by 4 bases, leaving 8 bases between them. This CDR3 region has 13 residues. Germline assignment: CDR1 SGHNT and CDR2 YYREEE (reference sequence). As DNA, the CDR3 is TGTGCCAGCAGCTTGAGCTCGGGCACTGAAGCTTTCTTT. Translating gives CASSLSSGTEAFF.